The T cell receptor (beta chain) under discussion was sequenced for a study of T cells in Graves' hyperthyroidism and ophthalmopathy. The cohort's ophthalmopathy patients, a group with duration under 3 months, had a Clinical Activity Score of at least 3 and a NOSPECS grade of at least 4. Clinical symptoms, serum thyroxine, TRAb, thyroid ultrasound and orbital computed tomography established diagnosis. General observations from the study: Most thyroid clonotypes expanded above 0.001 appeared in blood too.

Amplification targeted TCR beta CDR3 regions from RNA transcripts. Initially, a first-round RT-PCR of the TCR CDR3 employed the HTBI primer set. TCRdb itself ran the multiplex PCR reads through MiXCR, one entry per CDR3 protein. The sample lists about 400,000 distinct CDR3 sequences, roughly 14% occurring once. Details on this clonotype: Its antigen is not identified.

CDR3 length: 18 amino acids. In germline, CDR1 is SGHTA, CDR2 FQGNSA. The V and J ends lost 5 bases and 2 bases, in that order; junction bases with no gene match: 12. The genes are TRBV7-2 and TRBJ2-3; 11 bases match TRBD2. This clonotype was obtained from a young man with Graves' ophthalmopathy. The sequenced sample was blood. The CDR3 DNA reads TGTGCCAGCAGCCTTCTCGGGACTAGCGGATATTACACAGATACGCAGTATTTT. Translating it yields CASSLLGTSGYYTDTQYF.